These 24 T cell receptor beta chains originate from one sample sequenced in a study of Ad26.COV2.S vaccination and SARS-CoV-2 variants (TCRdb year 2021). The treatment or condition tag for this specimen amounts to: 15 to 20 received Ad26.COV2.S at low or high dose, single or two shots; about 5 received placebo; per-sample allocation not given. Repertoires of vaccine and placebo recipients were sequenced from samples taken on day 63 after the first injection. The library was prepared using the immunoSEQ multiplex PCR assay. TCRdb retrieved this table from immuneACCESS and kept in-frame rearrangements only. Not all clones are present; in checked studies, unresolved V genes account for under half, and no reason is known for the remainder. The sample table contains fewer than 800,000 clones; only one count was recorded for more than 70% of them. The top ten constitute about 1.5% of the sample. The sample consisted of peripheral blood, taken in a trial of Ad26.COV2.S vaccine versus placebo. The receptors come from a person aged 18-60 years who received the Ad26.COV2.S COVID-19 vaccine or a placebo.

The chain employs TRBV11-2 and TRBJ1-1, with D hard to call. The V and J ends lost 1 base and 1 base respectively, with 10 bases between them. Germline V CDR1 and CDR2: SGHAT, FQNNGV. The CDR3 covers 15 residues. The CDR3: CASSLGWGTNTEAFF. The CDR3 bases are TGTGCCAGCAGCTTAGGCTGGGGAACGAACACTGAAGCTTTCTTT. Based on the CDR3 plus reference TRBV11-2 and TRBJ1-1, the full variable domain is EAGVAQSPRYKIIEKRQSVAFWCNPISGHATLYWYQQILGQGPKLLIQFQNNGVVDDSQLPKDRFSAERLKGVDSTLKIQPAKLEDSAVYLCASSLGWGTNTEAFFGQGTRLTVV.

This clone was picked up one time. The chain combines TRBV4-1 with TRBJ1-5; 9 bases are a match to TRBD1. V lost 0 bases to trimming and J lost 4 bases; unmatched junction nucleotides: 16. Per the germline V gene, CDR1 is MGHRA and CDR2 is YSYEKL. The CDR3 is 20 residues long. The CDR3 region is CASSQDPGTGMRSVNQPQHF. The DNA for the CDR3 is TGCGCCAGCAGCCAAGACCCCGGGACAGGGATGAGGTCAGTGAATCAGCCCCAGCATTTT.

The genes are TRBV27 and TRBJ1-1; no reliable D call. This CDR3 region has 13 residues. Trimming pared 3 bases from V and 4 bases from J, leaving 9 bases between. The germline gives CDR1 MNHEY, CDR2 SMNVEV (reference sequence). DNA for the CDR3: TGTGCCAGCAGTTTTTTGGGTGGCACTGAAGCTTTCTTT. This encodes CASSFLGGTEAFF.

CDR3: CASSLGQGPYSGANVLTF. The CDR3 nucleotides are TGCGCCAGCAGCTTGGGGCAGGGGCCCTACTCTGGGGCCAACGTCCTGACTTTC. The chain has TRBV5-1 and TRBJ2-6, with TRBD1 as a possible D gene (6 bases). V dropped 0 bases and J dropped 0 bases, with 13 bases sitting between them. This CDR3 is 18 amino acids long. Germline CDR1 SGHRS, CDR2 YFSETQ.

The rearrangement uses TRBV7-2 and TRBJ2-3, with no clear D. The CDR3 loop spans 15 amino acids. Trimming left V 5 bases short and J 2 bases short, with 14 bases between. Germline-derived CDR1 and CDR2 are SGHTA and FQGNSA. The CDR3 spells CASSSRQWYTDTQYF. The CDR3 DNA sequence: TGTGCCAGCAGCAGCCGGCAGTGGTACACAGATACGCAGTATTTT. The whole variable domain, filled in from reference TRBV7-2 and TRBJ2-3, reads GAGVSQSPSNKVTEKGKDVELRCDPISGHTALYWYRQSLGQGLEFLIYFQGNSAPDKSGLPSDRFSAERTGGSVSTLTIQRTQQEDSAVYLCASSSRQWYTDTQYFGPGTRLTVL.

CDR3 coding DNA: TGTGCCAGTAGTATAGACGTGGCCCCTGGTTATGGCTACACCTTC. It translates to CASSIDVAPGYGYTF. This chain joins TRBV19 and TRBJ1-2; no clear D. Germline V gene lookup returns CDR1 LNHDA and CDR2 SQIVND (reference sequence). The CDR3 contains 15 residues. Between the trimmed V and J ends, which lost 0 bases and 5 bases, there was a span of 13 bases. Full variable domain (outside the CDR3, taken from reference TRBV19 and TRBJ1-2): DGGITQSPKYLFRKEGQNVTLSCEQNLNHDAMYWYRQDPGQGLRLIYYSQIVNDFQKGDIAEGYSVSREKKESFPLTVTSAQKNPTAFYLCASSIDVAPGYGYTFGSGTRLTVV.

This clone was seen only a few times. V is TRBV4-2 and J is TRBJ2-5; possible D gene TRBD1, 6 bases. Germline V CDR1 and CDR2: LGHNA, YNFKEQ. CDR3 length: 15 residues. V was trimmed by 1 base and J by 2 bases, leaving 11 bases between them. The CDR3 protein is CASSQGSGTQETQYF. For the CDR3, the DNA is TGTGCCAGCAGCCAAGGTTCCGGGACACAAGAGACCCAGTACTTC.

The rearrangement joins TRBV19 to TRBJ1-5; D unclear. V lost 7 bases, J lost 2 bases, and 12 bases lay in between. CDR3 length equals 14 residues. Germline V lookup: CDR1 LNHDA, CDR2 SQIVND (reference sequence). The CDR3 sequence is CASTNRQRNQPQHF. CDR3 nucleotide sequence: TGTGCCAGTACCAATAGGCAACGCAATCAGCCCCAGCATTTT.

This chain uses TRBV5-1 with TRBJ1-1, with 8 bases identical to TRBD1. Germline V CDR1 and CDR2: SGHRS, YFSETQ. Trimming cost V 6 bases and J 3 bases; bases outside gene matches: 4. CDR3 size: 13 residues. CDR3 loop: CASTQGADTEAFF. DNA of the CDR3: TGCGCCAGCACCCAGGGGGCGGACACTGAAGCTTTCTTT. Full variable domain (missing parts from reference TRBV5-1 and TRBJ1-1): KAGVTQTPRYLIKTRGQQVTLSCSPISGHRSVSWYQQTPGQGLQFLFEYFSETQRNKGNFPGRFSGRQFSNSRSEMNVSTLELGDSALYLCASTQGADTEAFFGQGTRLTVV.

The V gene is TRBV2, the J gene TRBJ1-3; tentatively, D is TRBD1 (5 bases). CDR3 length equals 15 residues. Trimming pared 2 bases from V and 0 bases from J, leaving 8 bases between. CDR1 is SNHLY, CDR2 FYNNEI, per germline. The CDR3 sequence is CASSERGGSGNTIYF. The CDR3 nucleotides read TGTGCCAGCAGTGAACGGGGGGGCTCTGGAAACACCATATATTTT.

The chain employs TRBV18 and TRBJ1-1; TRBD1 aligns across 9 bases. This CDR3 is 14 amino acids long. The trim removed 3 bases at V and 6 bases at J, leaving 5 bases unmatched. In germline, CDR1 is KGHSH, CDR2 LQKENI. CDR3 residues: CASSPGDRDPEAFF. The DNA of the CDR3 is TGTGCCAGCTCACCGGGGGACAGGGACCCTGAAGCTTTCTTT. Variable domain in full (rest from reference TRBV18 and TRBJ1-1): NAGVMQNPRHLVRRRGQEARLRCSPMKGHSHVYWYRQLPEEGLKFMVYLQKENIIDESGMPKERFSAEFPKEGPSILRIQQVVRGDSAAYFCASSPGDRDPEAFFGQGTRLTVV.

This chain joins TRBV2 and TRBJ2-5; D call uncertain. The CDR3 has 11 residues. Trimming removed 9 bases from V and 2 bases from J, with 7 bases in between. Germline-derived CDR1 and CDR2 are SNHLY and FYNNEI. The CDR3 loop is CARDIQETQYF. The CDR3 DNA reads TGTGCCAGAGACATACAAGAGACCCAGTACTTC.

The chain has TRBV4-1 and TRBJ2-7, with 9 positions matching TRBD1. This CDR3 is 14 amino acids long. V was clipped by 8 bases and J by 5 bases; unmatched bases: 10. Germline V gene sequence: CDR1 MGHRA, CDR2 YSYEKL. In DNA, the CDR3 is TGCGCCAGCTCGGAACCGGGACAGGGAGACGAGCAGTACTTC. Translated: CASSEPGQGDEQYF.

The chain joins TRBV6-1 to TRBJ2-1; 9 bases match TRBD1. V dropped 3 bases and J dropped 6; count of bases not matched to a gene: 6. The length of the CDR3 is 15 residues. The germline V gene encodes CDR1 MNHNS and CDR2 SASEGT. The CDR3 is CASSEPGTGINEQFF. The CDR3 DNA sequence: TGTGCCAGCAGTGAGCCGGGGACAGGGATCAATGAGCAGTTCTTC.

The chain couples TRBV5-3 to TRBJ1-5; a possible D gene is TRBD1 (5 bases). TRBV5-3 is treated as an ORF (open reading frame) with a function not yet certain. The CDR3 has 15 amino acids. The V and J ends lost 4 bases and 0 bases respectively, with 11 bases between them. This CDR3 reads CARSPLRDSNQPQHF. The CDR3 bases are TGTGCCAGAAGCCCACTCAGGGATAGCAATCAGCCCCAGCATTTT.

V usage is TRBV18 and J usage is TRBJ2-1; D gene uncertain. The CDR3 covers 13 residues. Per the germline V gene, CDR1 is KGHSH and CDR2 is LQKENI. With 2 bases removed from V and 5 bases from J, the gap between germline ends came to 7 bases. CDR3 sequence: CASSPFGDNEQFF. The CDR3 bases are TGTGCCAGCTCACCATTTGGCGACAATGAGCAGTTCTTC.

The genes are TRBV29-1 and TRBJ1-4, with TRBD1 matching over 9 bases. V gave up 6 bases and J gave up 6 bases; unmatched junction bases: 2. Germline V gene data show CDR1 as SQVTM and CDR2 as ANQGSEA. This CDR3 spans 12 amino acids. Written as DNA, the CDR3 is TGCAGCGTCCGGGACAGGGATGAAAAACTGTTTTTT. It is translated as CSVRDRDEKLFF. Based on the CDR3 plus reference TRBV29-1 and TRBJ1-4, the full variable domain is SAVISQKPSRDICQRGTSLTIQCQVDSQVTMMFWYRQQPGQSLTLIATANQGSEATYESGFVIDKFPISRPNLTFSTLTVSNMSPEDSSIYLCSVRDRDEKLFFGSGTQLSVL.

The chain carries TRBV5-8 and TRBJ1-5; possible D gene TRBD1, 5 bases. The ends were cut back, 0 bases at V and 2 bases at J, with 21 bases in the middle. Germline CDR1 SGHTS, CDR2 YDEGEE. This CDR3 is built from 19 residues. The CDR3 bases are TGTGCCAGCAGCTTGGGAACGGGTTTTCCAGGGTACCGCAATCAGCCCCAGCATTTT. This codes for CASSLGTGFPGYRNQPQHF.

This clone showed up just once. This chain uses TRBV6-5 with TRBJ2-5, with TRBD2 matching over 8 bases. Trimming took 6 bases from V and 1 from J; bases not matched to a gene: 4. CDR1 is MNHEY, CDR2 SVGAGI, per germline. The CDR3 runs to 14 residues. The CDR3 DNA sequence: TGTGCCAGCAGCGCACTAGCGGCCCAAGAGACCCAGTACTTC. It yields the protein CASSALAAQETQYF.

There are a few counts of this clone. The chain employs TRBV10-3 and TRBJ1-1; TRBD1 might be the D (5 bases). The ends were cut back, 4 bases at V and 5 bases at J, with 14 bases in the middle. CDR3 size: 14 residues. CDR1 ENHRY and CDR2 SYGVKD come from the germline V gene. The CDR3 coding sequence is TGTGCCATCAGTGCCCCTGCAGGGCGGACTGAAGCTTTCTTT. Its protein product is CAISAPAGRTEAFF.

This sequence joins TRBV6-5 and TRBJ2-1, with no clear D. Between the trimmed V and J ends, which lost 6 bases and 0 bases, there was a span of 6 bases. The CDR3 has 13 amino acids. Germline V gene data show CDR1 as MNHEY and CDR2 as SVGAGI. The CDR3 sequence: CASRGFSYNEQFF. CDR3 DNA: TGTGCCAGCAGGGGGTTCTCCTACAATGAGCAGTTCTTC.

The V gene is TRBV6-5, the J gene TRBJ1-5; possible D gene TRBD1, 5 bases. The CDR3 consists of 14 residues. V was clipped by 2 bases and J by 6 bases, with 11 bases between them. Germline CDR1 and CDR2: MNHEY and SVGAGI. CDR3 amino acids: CASSYGGMGQPQHF. Here the CDR3 DNA reads TGTGCCAGCAGTTACGGGGGAATGGGTCAGCCCCAGCATTTT.

This rearrangement joins TRBV6-5 to TRBJ1-2; D unresolved. Germline V gives CDR1 MNHEY, CDR2 SVGAGI. Trimming took 8 bases from V and 6 from J, leaving 10 bases between them. CDR3 length equals 11 residues. CDR3 nucleotides: TGTGCCAGCCGGGGAGTAAATGGCTACACCTTC. Translated: CASRGVNGYTF.

The chain recombines TRBV14 with TRBJ1-4, with D uncertain. Deletions cut 0 bases from V and 8 bases from J, with 10 bases between. Germline CDR1 is SGHDN and CDR2 is FVKESK. CDR3 size: 14 residues. The chain's CDR3 is CASSQDPWREKLFF. The CDR3 DNA follows: TGTGCCAGCAGCCAAGACCCCTGGAGGGAAAAACTGTTTTTT.